This TCR beta chain was identified in a study of blood T cell repertoires in COVID-19. Repertoires were generated with immunoSEQ multiplex PCR, while TCRdb's copy carries only in-frame clones and drops some. The sample contains about 190,000 clones, around 88% of which appear only once. Germline V CDR1 and CDR2: SGHRS, YFSETQ. The CDR3 sequence is 14 residues long. The ends were cut back, 5 bases at V and 7 bases at J, with 16 bases in the middle. The sequence came from a middle-aged man with active or convalescent COVID-19. Sequenced: peripheral blood. The chain employs TRBV5-1 and TRBJ2-1; weak D call: TRBD2 (6 bases). Written as DNA, the CDR3 is TGCGCCAGCAGTAGAGAGGGGACTTCAAATGAGCAGTTCTTC. The encoded protein is CASSREGTSNEQFF.